This T cell receptor (beta chain) was identified in a study of shared clonotypes between healthy human individuals. The CDR3 is made up of 17 amino acids. The germline gives CDR1 SGDLS, CDR2 YYNGEE. Trimming removed 3 bases from V and 0 bases from J; junction bases left unmatched: 9. This clone appeared a single time. Using immunoSEQ multiplex PCR, the repertoire was profiled, and TCRdb retains in-frame clones only, with some absent. The table includes roughly 2.5 million clones, 90% to 95% detected once. The chain links TRBV9 to TRBJ1-3, with 7 bases lining up with TRBD1. The sample was naive CD4+ T cells sorted from blood. The subset was: CD45RA+ positively selected. The sequence was collected from a man aged 18 to 30 in good health. CDR3 residues: CASSAMAGTDSGNTIYF. The CDR3 DNA reads as TGTGCCAGCAGCGCGATGGCGGGGACAGACTCTGGAAACACCATATATTTT. Drawing the rest from reference TRBV9 and TRBJ1-3, the complete variable domain is DSGVTQTPKHLITATGQRVTLRCSPRSGDLSVYWYQQSLDQGLQFLIQYYNGEERAKGNILERFSAQQFPDLHSELNLSSLELGDSALYFCASSAMAGTDSGNTIYFGEGSWLTVV.